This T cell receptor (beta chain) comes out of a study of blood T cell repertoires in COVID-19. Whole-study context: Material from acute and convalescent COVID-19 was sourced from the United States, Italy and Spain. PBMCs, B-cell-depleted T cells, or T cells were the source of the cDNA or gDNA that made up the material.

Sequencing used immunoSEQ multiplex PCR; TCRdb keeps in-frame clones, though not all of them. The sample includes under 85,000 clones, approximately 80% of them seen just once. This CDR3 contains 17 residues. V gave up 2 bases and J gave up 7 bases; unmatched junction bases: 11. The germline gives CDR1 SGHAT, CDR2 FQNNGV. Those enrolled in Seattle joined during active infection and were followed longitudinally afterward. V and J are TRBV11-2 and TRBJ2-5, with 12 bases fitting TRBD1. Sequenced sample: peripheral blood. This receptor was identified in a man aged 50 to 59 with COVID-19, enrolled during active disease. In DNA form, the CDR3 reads TGTGCCAGCAGCTTATCTTCCGGGACAGGGGGCGTCGGGACCCAGTACTTC. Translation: CASSLSSGTGGVGTQYF.